One sample yielded the 10 T cell receptor beta chains listed below, sequenced in a study of identical twins. A single record per CDR3 protein comes from TCRdb applying MiXCR to the 5' RACE reads. Of roughly 710,000 distinct CDR3 sequences in the sample, 5.5% to 6.5% were seen once. The sample consisted of naive T cells sorted from blood. All receptors come from a man younger than 35 in good health.

This clonotype was counted only a few times. This chain links TRBV7-6 with TRBJ1-4; tentatively, D is TRBD1 (6 bases). With 5 bases removed from V and 3 bases from J, the gap between germline ends came to 16 bases. The V gene's germline CDR1 is SGHVS and CDR2 FNYEAQ. This CDR3 is built from 16 residues. The CDR3 DNA reads as TGTGCCAGCAGCCCGTTAGGGGGACGGGCTAATGAAAAACTGTTTTTT. It is translated as CASSPLGGRANEKLFF.

Many counts were recorded for this clonotype. V is TRBV3-1 and J is TRBJ2-7; D unresolved. The V gene's germline CDR1 is LGHDT and CDR2 YNNKEL (reference sequence). This CDR3 spans 13 amino acids. V lost 3 bases and J lost 3, with 9 bases in between. The DNA of the CDR3 is TGTGCCAGCAGCCATGGTCTCTTCTACGAGCAGTACTTC. Protein product: CASSHGLFYEQYF.

V is TRBV7-3 and J is TRBJ2-5; 11 nucleotides align to TRBD2. V shed 5 bases and J 4 bases; nucleotides not matched to a gene: 6. Germline CDR1 reads SGHTA; CDR2 reads FQGTGA. The CDR3 spans 15 residues. CDR3 in amino acids: CASSRTSGLRETQYF. CDR3 DNA sequence: TGTGCCAGCAGCCGGACTAGCGGGCTGCGAGAGACCCAGTACTTC.

This clonotype was counted at least ten times. CDR3 nucleotides: TGTGCCAGCAGCGGCCTCCCAAGGGGAGTCCGGTACAATGAGCAGTTCTTC. Protein sequence: CASSGLPRGVRYNEQFF. V and J are TRBV28 and TRBJ2-1, with D possibly called TRBD1 or TRBD2 (5 bases each). The CDR3 covers 17 residues. V lost 6 bases to trimming and J lost 4 bases, with 22 bases between them. Germline-derived CDR1 and CDR2 are MDHEN and SYDVKM.

Many counts were recorded for this clonotype. The CDR3 reads CASRSQGPSYEQYF. CDR3 nucleotides: TGTGCCAGCAGGTCCCAGGGGCCCTCCTACGAGCAGTACTTC. This rearrangement joins TRBV2 to TRBJ2-7; the D gene is possibly TRBD1 (6 bases). V lost 6 bases and J lost 0, with 12 bases in between. CDR3 size: 14 residues. Per the germline V gene, CDR1 is SNHLY and CDR2 is FYNNEI.

The chain links TRBV27 to TRBJ2-7; a possible D gene is TRBD1 (5 bases). The ends were cut back, 4 bases at V and 6 bases at J, with 13 bases in the middle. Germline assignment: CDR1 MNHEY and CDR2 SMNVEV (reference sequence). CDR3 length: 13 amino acids. CDR3 region: CASSYGAGLEQYV. The CDR3 DNA follows: TGTGCCAGCAGTTATGGGGCCGGCCTCGAGCAGTACGTC.

With regard to this clonotype: A much larger clone lies a single base off, so this may be a read error. The V call is TRBV6-4, the J call TRBJ2-1; D unclear. V gave up 0 bases and J gave up 8 bases, with 8 bases separating them. The CDR3 spans 13 residues. In germline, CDR1 is MRHNA, CDR2 SNTAGT. CDR3 nucleotide sequence: TGTGCCAGCAGTGACTCGCGTCGCTATGAGCAGTTCTTC. Protein sequence: CASSDSRRYEQFF.

This clonotype came up many times. V gene TRBV20-1 combines with J gene TRBJ2-5; 7 nucleotides align to TRBD2. The CDR3 has 13 amino acids. The trim removed 7 bases at V and 3 bases at J, leaving 8 bases unmatched. Germline V gene sequence: CDR1 DFQATT, CDR2 SNEGSKA (reference sequence). Written as DNA, the CDR3 is TGCAGTGGTGCCCCGGGGACTAAAGAGACCCAGTACTTC. Its protein is CSGAPGTKETQYF.

This clonotype came up many times. The chain uses TRBV10-3 and TRBJ1-2; D is ambiguous. Looked up from germline, CDR1 is ENHRY and CDR2 is SYGVKD. The CDR3 spans 14 residues. The V gene lost 3 bases and the J gene lost 0 bases, with 8 bases spanning the gap. The CDR3 region has the DNA TGTGCCATCAGTGAAGCGGGCGCTAACTATGGCTACACCTTC. The encoded protein is CAISEAGANYGYTF.

This clonotype was seen more than once but under ten times. The gene calls are TRBV7-9 and TRBJ2-7; tentatively, D is TRBD2 (6 bases). Trimming took off 5 bases at V and 5 bases at J, with 10 bases between the two ends. The CDR3 extends over 12 amino acids. Per germline, CDR1 SEHNR and CDR2 FQNEAQ (reference sequence). This CDR3 is CASSPGGHEQYV. The CDR3 DNA sequence: TGTGCCAGCAGCCCTGGAGGGCACGAGCAGTACGTC.